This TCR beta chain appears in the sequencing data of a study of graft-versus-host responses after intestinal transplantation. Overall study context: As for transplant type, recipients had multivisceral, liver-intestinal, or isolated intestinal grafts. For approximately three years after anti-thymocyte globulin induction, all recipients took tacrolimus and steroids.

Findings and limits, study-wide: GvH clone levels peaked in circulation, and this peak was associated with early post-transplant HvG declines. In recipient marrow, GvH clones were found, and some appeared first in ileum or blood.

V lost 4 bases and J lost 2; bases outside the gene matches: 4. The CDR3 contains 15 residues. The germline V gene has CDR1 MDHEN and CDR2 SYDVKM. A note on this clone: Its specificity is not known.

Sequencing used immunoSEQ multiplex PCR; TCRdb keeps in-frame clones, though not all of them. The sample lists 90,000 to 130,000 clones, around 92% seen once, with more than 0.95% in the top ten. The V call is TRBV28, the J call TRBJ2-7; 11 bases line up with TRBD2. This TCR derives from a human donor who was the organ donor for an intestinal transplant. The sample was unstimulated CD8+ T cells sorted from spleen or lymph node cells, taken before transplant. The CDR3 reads CASSSLAGGTYEQYF. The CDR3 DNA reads TGTGCCAGCAGTTCCCTAGCGGGAGGAACCTACGAGCAGTACTTC.